This T cell receptor (beta chain) was profiled in a study of CD8+ T cells in alopecia areata. Study-wide background: Percentage of affected scalp area was the basis on which treated patients' severity was scored.

Noted treatment: oral pan-JAK inhibitor, 5-10 mg twice daily. Germline V gene lookup returns CDR1 SGHVS and CDR2 FQNEAQ. Trimming cost V 5 bases and J 0 bases, with 11 bases left between them. This CDR3 has 15 amino acids. cDNA reverse transcribed from extracted RNA served as the sequencing template. TCRdb's table, derived via immunoSEQ multiplex PCR, lists solely in-frame clones and lacks some. Found here are under 95,000 clones, about 70% of them singletons; the top ten hold roughly a sixth. The sample here was CD8+ T cells sorted from blood, taken around week 44, from a patient treated with tofacitinib. J is TRBJ2-1 and V is TRBV7-8; TRBD2 is a possible D gene (6 bases). The receptor was isolated from a human donor with alopecia areata. As DNA, the CDR3 is TGTGCCAGCAGCCTCCTGGGGGGCTCCTACAATGAGCAGTTCTTC. Amino acids: CASSLLGGSYNEQFF.